The 15 T cell receptor beta chains below come from one sample, sequenced in a study of vaccination effects on CD4 cells after COVID-19. Sequencing followed a ViraFEST assay step that expanded antigen-specific CD4+ T cells with viral peptide pools. A roughly ten-day culture period preceded the isolation of CD4+ T cells. Infection dated between March and December 2020, before the Alpha, Beta and Delta variants reached the United States. These receptors are not linked to any known antigen. Clones were sequenced by immunoSEQ multiplex PCR, and TCRdb holds only the in-frame ones, with some missing. The sample has fewer than 30,000 clones; more than 75% are singletons. Sample: CD4+ T cells from PBMCs cultured with HCoV-NL63 spike peptides, taken before COVID-19 vaccination. These receptors came from a human donor who had a prior SARS-CoV-2 infection.

CDR3 in amino acids: CAISSTNTGELFF. The CDR3 DNA reads as TGTGCCATCAGCAGCACGAACACCGGGGAGCTGTTTTTT. The chain employs TRBV10-3 and TRBJ2-2; D is uncertain. The V gene lost 6 bases and the J gene lost 0 bases, with 5 bases spanning the gap. The length of the CDR3 is 13 residues. CDR1 and CDR2 (germline): ENHRY, SYGVKD.

This clone appeared once. The chain combines TRBV30 with TRBJ2-1; either TRBD1 or TRBD2 may supply D (5 bases each). This CDR3 spans 20 amino acids. Germline V gene lookup returns CDR1 GTSNPN and CDR2 SVGIG (reference sequence). Trimming shortened V by 3 bases and J by 1 base, and 28 bases separated the two germline ends. CDR3 sequence: CAWRIHGARPGFRSYNEQFF. CDR3 DNA sequence: TGTGCCTGGAGAATCCACGGGGCTCGGCCCGGATTTAGGTCCTACAATGAGCAGTTCTTC.

The chain links TRBV18 to TRBJ2-1; perhaps TRBD1 as D (6 bases). With 3 bases removed from V and 10 bases from J, the gap between germline ends came to 13 bases. CDR3 length: 13 amino acids. Germline assignment: CDR1 KGHSH and CDR2 LQKENI. The CDR3 sequence is CASSPRGNQEQFF. CDR3 nucleotides: TGTGCCAGCTCACCCAGGGGAAATCAGGAGCAGTTCTTC.

The gene calls are TRBV5-1 and TRBJ1-2; D perhaps matches TRBD1 (5 bases). Trimming took 4 bases from V and 8 from J, leaving 12 bases between them. Germline CDR1 and CDR2: SGHRS and YFSETQ. The CDR3 consists of 12 residues. CDR3 bases: TGCGCCAGCAGCCCCCCGGGGGAAGGCTACACCTTC. This sequence encodes CASSPPGEGYTF.

The chain combines TRBV30 with TRBJ1-5, with D uncertain. The CDR3 contains 13 residues. Germline values: CDR1 GTSNPN, CDR2 SVGIG (reference sequence). The V gene lost 0 bases and the J gene lost 4 bases, with 7 bases spanning the gap. CDR3 bases: TGTGCCTGGAGTGTAGTCAATAATCAGCCCCAGCATTTT. This encodes CAWSVVNNQPQHF.

In this sample, this clone turned up once. The chain couples TRBV5-1 to TRBJ1-1; D perhaps matches TRBD1 (5 bases). The CDR3 is made up of 15 amino acids. With 4 bases removed from V and 8 bases from J, the gap between germline ends came to 21 bases. In germline, CDR1 is SGHRS, CDR2 YFSETQ. CDR3 nucleotide sequence: TGCGCCAGCAGCGTACAGGTTACCTCTCGGGGGGAAGCTTTCTTT. Protein product: CASSVQVTSRGEAFF.

V gene TRBV5-1 combines with J gene TRBJ2-1; 12 nucleotides match TRBD2. Trimming at V came to 4 bases and at J to 8 bases, leaving 4 bases not matched to a gene. The V gene's germline CDR1 is SGHRS and CDR2 YFSETQ. The CDR3 is made up of 14 amino acids. The CDR3 nucleotides are TGCGCCAGCAGCAAGGGACTAGCGGGCGATGAGCAGTTCTTC. Translated: CASSKGLAGDEQFF.

V usage is TRBV6-5 and J usage is TRBJ2-1; D is unresolved. The CDR3 runs to 14 residues. From germline, CDR1 is MNHEY and CDR2 SVGAGI. V lost 6 bases and J 6 bases, leaving 15 bases between the germline ends. The CDR3 DNA sequence: TGTGCCAGCAGCTACAGCCCCCCCTCCAATGAGCAGTTCTTC. Protein: CASSYSPPSNEQFF.

The chain is built from TRBV5-4 and TRBJ2-1; D is possibly TRBD1 (6 bases). The CDR3 extends over 13 amino acids. CDR1 is SGHNT, CDR2 YYREEE, per germline (reference sequence). Between the trimmed V and J ends, which lost 4 bases and 7 bases, there was a span of 12 bases. The CDR3 loop reads CASSTGQRNEQFF. For the CDR3, the DNA is TGTGCCAGCAGCACCGGACAGAGGAATGAGCAGTTCTTC.

This chain links TRBV2 with TRBJ1-1; the D gene is possibly TRBD1 (6 bases). Trimming took off 4 bases at V and 3 bases at J, with 15 bases between the two ends. CDR1 is SNHLY, CDR2 FYNNEI, per germline. The CDR3 contains 15 residues. The CDR3 is CASSGRTAEYTEAFF. The CDR3 region has the DNA TGTGCCAGCAGTGGCCGGACAGCAGAGTACACTGAAGCTTTCTTT.

V usage is TRBV5-1 and J usage is TRBJ2-7, with D possibly TRBD2 on 6 matching bases. The V end lost 5 bases, the J end lost 0 bases, and 18 bases lay between the germline ends. CDR3 length: 16 amino acids. Germline values: CDR1 SGHRS, CDR2 YFSETQ. The CDR3 loop is CASSYSVRAGSYEQYF. The CDR3 DNA reads TGCGCCAGCAGTTATTCGGTGCGAGCGGGCTCCTACGAGCAGTACTTC.

This clone was counted a few times. The rearrangement links TRBV9 to TRBJ2-2; a possible D gene is TRBD2 (6 bases). V gave up 0 bases and J gave up 6 bases, with 15 bases separating them. Germline loops: CDR1 SGDLS, CDR2 YYNGEE. The CDR3 sequence is 16 residues long. The CDR3 DNA is TGTGCCAGCAGCGTAGTTGGAGGGATGGGGCCCGGGGAGCTGTTTTTT. As protein: CASSVVGGMGPGELFF.

Here the CDR3 reads CASSQDLVRGRDGYTF. The CDR3 bases are TGCGCCAGCAGCCAAGATCTGGTCAGGGGGCGTGATGGCTACACCTTC. The gene calls are TRBV4-3 and TRBJ1-2; 8 bases line up with TRBD1. This CDR3 has 16 residues. The V and J ends lost 0 bases and 6 bases, in that order; junction bases with no gene match: 9. The germline V gene has CDR1 LGHNA and CDR2 YSLEER.

The chain employs TRBV6-2 or TRBV6-3 and TRBJ2-1, with 8 bases lining up with TRBD2. The V gene's germline CDR1 is MNHEY and CDR2 SVGEGT. V trimming: 0 bases; J trimming: 9 bases; junction bases outside the gene matches: 16. The CDR3 loop spans 18 amino acids. In DNA, the CDR3 is TGTGCCAGCAGTTACTCGATCGGAATAGCGGGATCAAGAGGTGAGCAGTTCTTC. Amino acid sequence: CASSYSIGIAGSRGEQFF.

The V and J genes are TRBV5-1 and TRBJ2-5, with D maybe TRBD1 (6 bases). This CDR3 is built from 17 residues. The V and J ends lost 4 bases and 2 bases respectively, with 21 bases between them. Germline assignment: CDR1 SGHRS and CDR2 YFSETQ. The CDR3 coding sequence is TGCGCCAGCAGCCCCGGCCCCGGTGGGGGCGAACAAGAGACCCAGTACTTC. Protein product: CASSPGPGGGEQETQYF. Full variable domain (remainder filled in from reference TRBV5-1 and TRBJ2-5): KAGVTQTPRYLIKTRGQQVTLSCSPISGHRSVSWYQQTPGQGLQFLFEYFSETQRNKGNFPGRFSGRQFSNSRSEMNVSTLELGDSALYLCASSPGPGGGEQETQYFGPGTRLLVL.